The T cell receptor beta chain described here comes from a study of molecular identifiers for immune sequencing clone quantification. Turning to this clonotype: The antigen is unknown. At one end the junction does not follow the germline gene, possibly because of a read error.

Bulk libraries came from a prior protocol with listed TCR primers. TCRdb used MiXCR to reprocess the PCR reads, holding one entry per CDR3 protein. The table shows fewer than 350,000 distinct CDR3 sequences, with over 20% occurring only once. Study-wide points: Clones that had above 20 RNA copies took up over 99% of effector molecules but under 1% in naive cells.

There are 15 residues in the CDR3. The V gene's germline CDR1 is SGHVS and CDR2 FNYEAQ. The receptor was derived from a human donor in good health. Some libraries in this study had Jurkat cell RNA spiked in. The sequenced sample was naive CD8+ T cells from blood, with Jurkat cell RNA spiked in. Stated subset: FACS-sorted CD8+CD4-CCR7+CD45RA+ naive T cells. V and J are TRBV7-6 and TRBJ2-7, with a weak D call TRBD2 (6 bases). Written as DNA, the CDR3 is TGTGCCAGCAGCTTCAAGGTGGAGGGCGACTACGAGCGGTACTTC. Encoded protein: CASSFKVEGDYERYF.